Listed below are T cell receptor beta chains from one sample, sequenced in a study of T cell repertoires in cytomegalovirus infection. TCRdb itself ran the reads through MiXCR, one entry per CDR3 protein. The table records fewer than 200,000 distinct CDR3 sequences, roughly 9% of them present only once. The specimen sequenced was PBMCs. The source is a human donor in good health (CMV status not recorded). Some clones in this sample may be carry-over from other donors' samples. CDR3s include the opening cysteine and the closing phenylalanine or tryptophan. Fields, in order: CDR3 DNA, CDR3 protein, clone size, CDR3 length, J gene, V gene, D gene. A D gene is named only where the DNA matches it firmly. Size is omitted from some rows. Given values are once, few, many or a class for expanded clones.

cdr3_nt: TGTGCCAGCAGTTATATGGTCCGGAATTCACCCCTCCACTTT; cdr3_aa: CASSYMVRNSPLHF; clone_size: -; cdr3_length: 14; j_call: TRBJ1-6; v_call: TRBV6-8; d_call: -
cdr3_nt: TGTGCCACCTCAACCTGGGGCGGGTACAATGAGCAGTTCTTC; cdr3_aa: CATSTWGGYNEQFF; clone_size: few; cdr3_length: 14; j_call: TRBJ2-1; v_call: TRBV19; d_call: -
cdr3_nt: TGTGCCATCAGTGAAGGGGGAAGTCAAGAGACCCAGTACTTC; cdr3_aa: CAISEGGSQETQYF; clone_size: many; cdr3_length: 14; j_call: TRBJ2-5; v_call: TRBV10-3; d_call: -
cdr3_nt: TGTGCCAGCAGTCTTAGCGGGGGGGCCCTTGAGCAGTTCTTC; cdr3_aa: CASSLSGGALEQFF; clone_size: -; cdr3_length: 14; j_call: TRBJ2-1; v_call: TRBV28; d_call: TRBD2
cdr3_nt: TGTGCCAGCAGTGCCAAATCCCAGGGGTCTGGAAACACCATATATTTT; cdr3_aa: CASSAKSQGSGNTIYF; clone_size: many; cdr3_length: 16; j_call: TRBJ1-3; v_call: TRBV6-1; d_call: -
cdr3_nt: TGCAGCGTCGTACTAGCTACACTGAACACCGGGGAGCTGTTTTTT; cdr3_aa: CSVVLATLNTGELFF; clone_size: many; cdr3_length: 15; j_call: TRBJ2-2; v_call: TRBV29-1; d_call: -
cdr3_nt: TGTGCCAGCAGTAGGGGGGGAGCGGGGGGCGGAAAATACAATGAGCAGTTCTTC; cdr3_aa: CASSRGGAGGGKYNEQFF; clone_size: -; cdr3_length: 18; j_call: TRBJ2-1; v_call: TRBV6-2/TRBV6-3; d_call: TRBD2
cdr3_nt: TGTGCCAGCAATATCCGGGACGGCAGCCTCGCTATCGACTTT; cdr3_aa: CASNIRDGSLAIDF; clone_size: many; cdr3_length: 14; j_call: TRBJ1-6; v_call: TRBV28; d_call: -
cdr3_nt: TGTGCCAGCAGCTTTTCGATGGCCTACAATGAGCAGTTCTTC; cdr3_aa: CASSFSMAYNEQFF; clone_size: few; cdr3_length: 14; j_call: TRBJ2-1; v_call: TRBV7-2; d_call: -
cdr3_nt: TGTGCCAGCAGCCACTCGGCGGGAGCTAACTATGGCTACACCTTC; cdr3_aa: CASSHSAGANYGYTF; clone_size: many; cdr3_length: 15; j_call: TRBJ1-2; v_call: TRBV7-2; d_call: -
cdr3_nt: TGTGCCAGCAGTCTCGGGACTAGCGGGGAGCTGTTTTTT; cdr3_aa: CASSLGTSGELFF; clone_size: few; cdr3_length: 13; j_call: TRBJ2-2; v_call: TRBV12-3/TRBV12-4; d_call: TRBD2
cdr3_nt: TGTGCCAGCAGCCAACGGACAGGAATTACTAATCAGCCCCAGCATTTT; cdr3_aa: CASSQRTGITNQPQHF; clone_size: many; cdr3_length: 16; j_call: TRBJ1-5; v_call: TRBV2; d_call: TRBD1
cdr3_nt: TGTGCCAGCACACCGGGAAGCGGGGACAATCAGCCCCAGCATTTT; cdr3_aa: CASTPGSGDNQPQHF; clone_size: -; cdr3_length: 15; j_call: TRBJ1-5; v_call: TRBV7-6; d_call: -
cdr3_nt: TGTGCCAGCAGCCCCCCGACGGATTACTCTGGAAACACCATATATTTT; cdr3_aa: CASSPPTDYSGNTIYF; clone_size: few; cdr3_length: 16; j_call: TRBJ1-3; v_call: TRBV11-2; d_call: -